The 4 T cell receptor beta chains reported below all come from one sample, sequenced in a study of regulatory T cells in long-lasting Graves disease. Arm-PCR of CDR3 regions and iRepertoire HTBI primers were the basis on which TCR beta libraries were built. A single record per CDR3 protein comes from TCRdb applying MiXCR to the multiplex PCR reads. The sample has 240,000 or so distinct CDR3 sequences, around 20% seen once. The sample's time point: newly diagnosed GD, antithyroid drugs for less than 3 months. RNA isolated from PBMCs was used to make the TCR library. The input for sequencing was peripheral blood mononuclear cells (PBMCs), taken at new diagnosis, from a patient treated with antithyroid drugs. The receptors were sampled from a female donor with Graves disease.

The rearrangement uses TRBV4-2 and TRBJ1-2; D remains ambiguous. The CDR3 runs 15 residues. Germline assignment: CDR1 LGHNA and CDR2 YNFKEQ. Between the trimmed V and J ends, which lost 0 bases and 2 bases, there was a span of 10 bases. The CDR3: CASSQDSSANYGYTF. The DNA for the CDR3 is TGTGCCAGCAGCCAAGATAGCTCAGCAAACTATGGCTACACCTTC.

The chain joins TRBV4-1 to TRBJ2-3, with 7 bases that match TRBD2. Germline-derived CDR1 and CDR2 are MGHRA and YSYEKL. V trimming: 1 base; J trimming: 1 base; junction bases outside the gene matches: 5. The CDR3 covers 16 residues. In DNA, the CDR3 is TGCGCCAGCAGCCAAGTGGCGGGAGTGGGCACAGATACGCAGTATTTT. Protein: CASSQVAGVGTDTQYF.

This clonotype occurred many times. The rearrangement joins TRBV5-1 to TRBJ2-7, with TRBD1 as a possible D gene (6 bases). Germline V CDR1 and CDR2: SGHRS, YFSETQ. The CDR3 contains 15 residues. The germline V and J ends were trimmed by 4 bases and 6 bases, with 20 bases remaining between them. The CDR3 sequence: CASSVTGTRSSEQYF. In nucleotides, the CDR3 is TGCGCCAGCAGCGTCACCGGGACACGCTCGAGCGAGCAGTACTTC.

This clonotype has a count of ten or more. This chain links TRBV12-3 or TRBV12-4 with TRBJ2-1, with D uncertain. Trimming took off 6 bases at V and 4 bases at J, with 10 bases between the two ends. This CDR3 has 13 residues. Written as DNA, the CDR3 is TGTGCCAGCAGCTTCTCCGGATACAATGAGCAGTTCTTC. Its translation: CASSFSGYNEQFF.